The rows below give T cell receptor beta chains drawn from one sample of a study of regulatory T cells in long-lasting Graves disease. TCRdb re-called the multiplex PCR reads with MiXCR, one entry per CDR3 protein. Of a few hundred thousand distinct CDR3 sequences in the sample, around a fifth were seen once. Sequencing used peripheral blood mononuclear cells (PBMCs), obtained when the disease was refractory, from a patient treated with antithyroid drugs. These receptors were collected from a female donor with Graves disease. Both conserved end residues are part of each CDR3.

j_call: TRBJ2-2; v_call: TRBV7-3; cdr3_aa: CASSLTGVGTGELFF
j_call: TRBJ1-5; v_call: TRBV19; cdr3_aa: CASSILTGVGQPQHF
j_call: TRBJ2-7; v_call: TRBV18; cdr3_aa: CASSPPQGQGLGEQYF
j_call: TRBJ1-1; v_call: TRBV4-2; cdr3_aa: CASSQVGQKNTEAFF
j_call: TRBJ2-7; v_call: TRBV10-3; cdr3_aa: CAISREGYEQYF
j_call: TRBJ2-1; v_call: TRBV28; cdr3_aa: CASSFSGFDTGGGPWLSYNEQFF
j_call: TRBJ2-2; v_call: TRBV7-2; cdr3_aa: CASSLAGLGQGFGELFF
j_call: TRBJ2-7; v_call: TRBV3-1; cdr3_aa: CASSHQRSTYEQYF
j_call: TRBJ1-2; v_call: TRBV7-9; cdr3_aa: CASSFGEESTYGYTF
j_call: TRBJ2-3; v_call: TRBV7-3; cdr3_aa: CASSSQGYTDTQYF
j_call: TRBJ2-2; v_call: TRBV7-9; cdr3_aa: CASSLTRGAGGNTGELFF
j_call: TRBJ1-5; v_call: TRBV12-3/TRBV12-4; cdr3_aa: CASSRQGNSNQPQHF
j_call: TRBJ1-4; v_call: TRBV3-1; cdr3_aa: CASSPRATNEKLFF
j_call: TRBJ2-7; v_call: TRBV28; cdr3_aa: CASSFPGLAGSYEQYF
j_call: TRBJ1-1; v_call: TRBV30; cdr3_aa: CAWSPTGLNTEAFF
j_call: TRBJ1-1; v_call: TRBV7-9; cdr3_aa: CASSLQPEAFF
j_call: TRBJ1-4; v_call: TRBV7-9; cdr3_aa: CASSLANGNLNEKLFF
j_call: TRBJ2-5; v_call: TRBV28; cdr3_aa: CASSLRQGWEETQYF
j_call: TRBJ2-7; v_call: TRBV6-9; cdr3_aa: CASSSPLDSYEQYF
j_call: TRBJ2-7; v_call: TRBV3-1; cdr3_aa: CASSQGLSGNYEQYF
j_call: TRBJ2-7; v_call: TRBV20-1; cdr3_aa: CSARGGQGAYEQYF
j_call: TRBJ2-3; v_call: TRBV28; cdr3_aa: CASTGAARTDTQYF
j_call: TRBJ2-7; v_call: TRBV28; cdr3_aa: CASRGTGRGSYEQYF
j_call: TRBJ1-1; v_call: TRBV7-2; cdr3_aa: CASSSPGGAEAFF